This T cell receptor beta chain was profiled in a study of blood T cell repertoires in COVID-19 (dated by TCRdb to 2018 to 2020). Notes on the research overall: Samples from collaborators originated in the United States, Italy and Spain and spanned both the acute and convalescent phases of COVID-19. A freely available public database, intended as a resource for researchers studying the immune response to SARS-CoV-2, is where the repertoires were released. The samples were drawn from two sources: the first 160 participants of the ongoing ImmuneRACE study, and 950 to 1,500 subjects contributed by 6 global collaborators. The material from the prospective study consisted of cDNA or gDNA derived from T cells, B-cell-depleted T cells, or PBMCs. The sample metadata nearly always contained a de-identified subject ID, COVID-19 status, age in years and sex. Where available, HLA class I and class II types were taken from metadata supplied by the sample provider and were not determined by assay-based typing. Deeply sampled blood TCRbeta repertoires from subjects exposed to, actively infected with, or recovered from COVID-19 were included in the dataset. Findings and caveats that apply to the study as a whole: The amount of clinical and demographic metadata varied by source and participant and was provided uncurated.

TCRbeta CDR3 regions were amplified from genomic DNA by means of the immunoSEQ Assay, a bias-controlled multiplex PCR. The authors' pipeline ran thus. Within the assay, amplification of reference gene primers was used to estimate how many nucleated cells each sample contained. To quantify the absolute abundance of each unique TCRbeta CDR3 rearrangement, sequence reads were collapsed and filtered. For each sample, productive Simpson clonality was calculated as the square root of Simpson's diversity index over productive rearrangements. TCRdb carries this immuneACCESS record with in-frame sequences only. Its versions omit some clonotypes, under half of them owing to an unresolved V gene in the studies checked, with the rest unexplained. V and J calls and clone size are those listed in that table; D and trimming were worked out from the DNA. The sample records around 270,000 clones, around 86% of which are singletons. The top ten clonotypes cover about 10% of the sample.

On this clone: The target of this receptor is not known. It has no much larger one-base neighbor in the sample; base qualities were not kept.

Samples from volunteer blood donors who had recovered from COVID-19 were contributed by a second Seattle source. The collaborating institutions used their own protocols to collect whole blood in K2EDTA tubes. Collaborator samples were shipped for TCRbeta analysis as frozen whole blood, isolated PBMCs, or DNA extracted from either sample type. Sequencing used peripheral blood. This receptor was obtained from a man in his forties who had recovered from COVID-19.

The CDR3 protein is CAWATDNEQFF. The DNA sequence is given as TGTGCCTGGGCGACTGATAATGAGCAGTTCTTC. The chain was built from TRBV30 and TRBJ2-1, with the identity of the D gene unclear. The CDR1 and CDR2 encoded by the germline V gene (reference sequence) are GTSNPN and SVGIG. Trimming removed 5 bases from V and 7 bases from J, leaving 9 bases between the germline ends. From the cysteine up to the phenylalanine, the CDR3 has a length of 11 residues. The only DNA kept is the CDR3, 33 bases in frame from the first base.